These 21 T cell receptor beta chains originate from one sample sequenced in a study of T cells in Graves' hyperthyroidism and ophthalmopathy. The source material, RNA transcripts, was used to amplify TCR beta CDR3 regions. The HTBI primer set was used in a first-round RT-PCR of the TCR CDR3. In TCRdb, the multiplex PCR reads were re-called with MiXCR into one record per CDR3 protein. The sample holds more than 450,000 distinct CDR3 sequences, about 14% seen once. The material sequenced was blood. These receptors all stem from a woman aged 40 to 49 with Graves' hyperthyroidism.

A note on this clonotype: Since a much larger clone is just one base distant, this may be a read error. The V gene is TRBV11-2, the J gene TRBJ2-3, with TRBD2 identical over 13 bases. Germline CDR1 and CDR2: SGHAT and FQNNGV. The CDR3 runs to 20 residues. CDR3 residues: CASSLAAPGLAGRGPDTRYF. The CDR3 region has the DNA TGTGCCAGCAGCTTAGCGGCACCGGGACTAGCGGGAAGGGGGCCAGATACGCGGTATTTT.

The chain couples TRBV7-9 to TRBJ2-3; a possible D gene is TRBD2 (6 bases). This CDR3 comprises 14 residues. V was shortened by 11 bases and J by 1 base, with 16 bases between the two germline ends. CDR1 SEHNR and CDR2 FQNEAQ come from the germline V gene (reference sequence). CDR3 sequence reads: CAGSGVGGTDTQYF. As DNA, the CDR3 is TGTGCCGGCTCGGGGGTTGGCGGCACAGATACGCAGTATTTT.

This clonotype was seen repeatedly, ten times or more. The chain uses TRBV12-3 or TRBV12-4 and TRBJ2-7; TRBD1 aligns across 9 bases. CDR3 length equals 13 residues. V lost 6 bases and J lost 5; bases outside the gene matches: 5. The CDR3 DNA is TGTGCCAGCAGCACCGGGACAGGGAACGAGCAGTACTTC. Translating gives CASSTGTGNEQYF.

In this sample, this clonotype turned up many times. The chain employs TRBV12-3 or TRBV12-4 and TRBJ2-2, with 7 bases lining up with TRBD2. The V segment lost 7 bases and the J segment 3 bases; nucleotides outside the gene matches: 8. The CDR3 is made up of 15 amino acids. Here the CDR3 reads CASTPGAGDTGELFF. For the CDR3, the DNA is TGTGCCAGCACCCCTGGTGCGGGAGACACCGGGGAGCTGTTTTTT.

This clonotype was found a few times. The J gene is TRBJ1-5, the V gene TRBV28; tentative D call: TRBD1 (5 bases). From germline, CDR1 is MDHEN and CDR2 SYDVKM. This CDR3 is built from 12 residues. The V end lost 7 bases, the J end lost 7 bases, and 11 bases lay between the germline ends. The CDR3 loop reads CASTQGRQPQHF. The CDR3 region has the DNA TGTGCCAGCACTCAGGGTCGGCAGCCCCAGCATTTT.

Only a few counts were recorded for this clonotype. The chain recombines TRBV6-1 with TRBJ2-5, with TRBD2 identical over 7 bases. Germline CDR1 is MNHNS and CDR2 is SASEGT. CDR3 size: 15 residues. Trimming at V came to 3 bases and at J to 5 bases, leaving 9 bases not matched to a gene. CDR3 in DNA: TGTGCCAGCAGTGAGGGAGGGTTCCTGGGGGAGACCCAGTACTTC. Translating it yields CASSEGGFLGETQYF.

This clonotype showed up just a few times. The chain couples TRBV9 to TRBJ2-3; 9 bases fit TRBD2. The CDR3 runs 15 residues. The J segment lost 6 bases and the V segment lost 3 bases, leaving 8 bases of the junction unmatched. Germline assignment: CDR1 SGDLS and CDR2 YYNGEE. The DNA for the CDR3 is TGTGCCAGCAGCGAGCTATTAGCGGGAGCGGATACGCAGTATTTT. It translates to CASSELLAGADTQYF.

This clonotype has just a few counts. J is TRBJ2-7 and V is TRBV3-1; 14 bases agree with TRBD2. Germline trimming cut 2 bases from V and 3 bases from J; bases unmatched to any gene: 12. Per germline, CDR1 LGHDT and CDR2 YNNKEL (reference sequence). This CDR3 comprises 19 residues. CDR3 residues: CASSQMGRGLAGVFYEQYF. CDR3 sequence (DNA): TGTGCCAGCAGCCAAATGGGTAGGGGACTAGCGGGAGTTTTCTACGAGCAGTACTTC.

This clonotype was found a few times. One end of the junction varies from germline; a read error may be responsible. V usage is TRBV6-1 and J usage is TRBJ1-5; possibly TRBD1 for D (5 bases). Germline V lookup: CDR1 MNHNS, CDR2 SASEGT. The CDR3 totals 14 residues. CDR3 sequence: CASSDFREAQPQHF. In DNA form, the CDR3 reads TGTGCCAGCAGTGATTTCAGGGAAGCTCAGCCCCAACATTTT.

This clonotype was detected ten times or more. CDR3 amino acids: CSAKDRGVGSSNQPQHF. CDR3 coding DNA: TGCAGTGCTAAGGACAGGGGTGTGGGCAGTAGCAATCAGCCCCAGCATTTT. The chain couples TRBV20-1 to TRBJ1-5; 9 bases align to TRBD1. The J segment lost 0 bases and the V segment lost 4 bases, leaving 10 bases of the junction unmatched. The CDR3 has 17 residues. Germline CDR1 DFQATT, CDR2 SNEGSKA (reference sequence).

On this clonotype itself: Possible read error: a much larger clone is one base away. The chain joins TRBV28 to TRBJ1-6; 11 bases align to TRBD1. Germline trimming cut 5 bases from V and 8 bases from J; bases unmatched to any gene: 8. This CDR3 spans 16 amino acids. Looked up from germline, CDR1 is MDHEN and CDR2 is SYDVKM. In DNA form, the CDR3 reads TGTGCCAGCAGTCCCCCCTCGGGACAGGGGGATTCACCCCTCCACTTT. This codes for CASSPPSGQGDSPLHF.

This rearrangement joins TRBV7-6 to TRBJ2-7; TRBD1 is a possible D gene (6 bases). Germline V CDR1 and CDR2: SGHVS, FNYEAQ. The CDR3 covers 15 residues. The V and J ends lost 2 bases and 2 bases respectively, with 13 bases between them. CDR3 DNA sequence: TGTGCCAGCAGCTTACGTGGGGGCGTCACCTACGAGCAGTACTTC. Encoded protein: CASSLRGGVTYEQYF.

This clonotype came up many times. This chain uses TRBV7-8 with TRBJ2-5; D perhaps matches TRBD1 (6 bases). Germline CDR1 SGHVS, CDR2 FQNEAQ. V gave up 5 bases and J gave up 0 bases, with 10 bases separating them. The length of the CDR3 is 14 residues. CDR3 in DNA: TGTGCCAGCAGCCCCCGGACAGACCAAGAGACCCAGTACTTC. As protein: CASSPRTDQETQYF.

The gene calls are TRBV6-1 and TRBJ2-7, with 10 bases matching TRBD2. Per the germline V gene, CDR1 is MNHNS and CDR2 is SASEGT. The CDR3 length is 18 residues. The V and J ends lost 6 bases and 5 bases, in that order; junction bases with no gene match: 19. The CDR3 sequence is CASSPGTGRLAGVNEQYF. CDR3 bases: TGTGCCAGCAGCCCCGGGACCGGGCGGCTAGCGGGAGTTAACGAGCAGTACTTC.

Only a few counts were recorded for this clonotype. CDR3 DNA: TGTGCCAGCAGCCCAGGGTCAGGGGACGAGCAGTACTTC. Its protein product is CASSPGSGDEQYF. This rearrangement joins TRBV9 to TRBJ2-7; D might be TRBD1 (6 bases). The CDR3 spans 13 residues. V shed 4 bases and J shed 5 bases, with 13 bases lying between them. Germline V CDR1 and CDR2: SGDLS, YYNGEE.

This clonotype has at least ten counts. V and J are TRBV12-3 or TRBV12-4 and TRBJ1-2, with D maybe TRBD1 (6 bases). CDR3 length: 14 amino acids. Trimming removed 5 bases at V and 10 bases at J, with 20 bases between. The CDR3 DNA sequence: TGTGCCAGCAGTCTTTTAAAACCGGGACAAACCTACACCTTC. Translation: CASSLLKPGQTYTF.

This sequence joins TRBV6-2 or TRBV6-3 and TRBJ2-3; TRBD2 matches at 9 bases. Trimming took 2 bases from V and 0 from J; bases not matched to a gene: 6. This CDR3 is built from 17 residues. Germline V CDR1 and CDR2: MNHEY, SVGEGT. CDR3 bases: TGTGCCAGCAGTTACGGTGCGGGAGGGACTAGCACAGATACGCAGTATTTT. Protein product: CASSYGAGGTSTDTQYF.

This clonotype was picked up many times. The CDR3 spells CASILRGNTEAFF. DNA for the CDR3: TGTGCCAGCATATTGCGAGGGAACACTGAAGCTTTCTTT. The chain has TRBV2 and TRBJ1-1; D remains ambiguous. Germline-derived CDR1 and CDR2 are SNHLY and FYNNEI. The CDR3 sequence is 13 residues long. V was cut by 7 bases and J by 1 base, with 10 bases left in between.

This clonotype was seen many times. The chain joins TRBV28 to TRBJ1-1; 8 bases fit TRBD1. With 2 bases clipped from V and 1 base from J, the junction kept 3 bases outside the gene matches. Per germline, CDR1 MDHEN and CDR2 SYDVKM. CDR3 size: 15 residues. CDR3: CASSLGDRWNTEAFF. Here the CDR3 DNA reads TGTGCCAGCAGTTTAGGGGACAGGTGGAACACTGAAGCTTTCTTT.

This clonotype was seen many times. J is TRBJ2-7 and V is TRBV28; D remains unclear. V lost 1 base, J lost 2 bases, and 15 bases lay in between. Germline values: CDR1 MDHEN, CDR2 SYDVKM. This CDR3 is 16 amino acids long. CDR3 DNA sequence: TGTGCCAGCAGTTTATCAGCCCCCCTCCGGCCCTACGAGCAGTACTTC. It specifies CASSLSAPLRPYEQYF.

In its sample, this clonotype was seen many times. J is TRBJ2-5 and V is TRBV9; 9 nucleotides agree with TRBD2. Trimming took 6 bases from V and 1 from J; bases not matched to a gene: 7. There are 15 residues in the CDR3. CDR1 SGDLS and CDR2 YYNGEE come from the germline V gene. The CDR3 spells CASTGSGSLQETQYF. The DNA for the CDR3 is TGTGCCAGCACCGGTAGCGGGAGTCTCCAAGAGACCCAGTACTTC.